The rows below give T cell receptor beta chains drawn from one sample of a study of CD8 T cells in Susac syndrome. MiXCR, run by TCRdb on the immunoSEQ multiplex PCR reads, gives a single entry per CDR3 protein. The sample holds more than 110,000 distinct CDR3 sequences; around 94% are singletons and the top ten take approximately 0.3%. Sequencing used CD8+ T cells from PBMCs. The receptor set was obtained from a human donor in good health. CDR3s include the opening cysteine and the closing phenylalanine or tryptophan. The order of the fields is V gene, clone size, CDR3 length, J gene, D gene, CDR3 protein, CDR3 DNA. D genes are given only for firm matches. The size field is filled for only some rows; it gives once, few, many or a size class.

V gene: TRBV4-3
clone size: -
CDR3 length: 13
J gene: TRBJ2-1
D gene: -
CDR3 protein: CASSSPTPNEQFF
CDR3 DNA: TGCGCCAGCAGCTCTCCTACCCCCAATGAGCAGTTCTTC

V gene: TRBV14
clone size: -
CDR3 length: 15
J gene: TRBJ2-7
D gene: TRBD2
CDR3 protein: CASSPPGGSLHEQYF
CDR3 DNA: TGTGCCAGCAGCCCCCCCGGCGGGAGTCTACACGAGCAGTACTTC

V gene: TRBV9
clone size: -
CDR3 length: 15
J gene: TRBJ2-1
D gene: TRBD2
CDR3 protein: CASSGGERGYNEQFF
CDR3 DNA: TGTGCCAGCAGCGGAGGGGAGCGGGGTTACAATGAGCAGTTCTTC

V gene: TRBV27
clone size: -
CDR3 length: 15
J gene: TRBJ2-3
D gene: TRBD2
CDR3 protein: CASSFLAGDTDTQYF
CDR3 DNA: TGTGCCAGCAGTTTCCTAGCGGGAGACACAGATACGCAGTATTTT

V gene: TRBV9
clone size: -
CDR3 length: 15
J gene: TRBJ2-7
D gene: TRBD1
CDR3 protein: CASSESGTGFYEQYF
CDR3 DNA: TGTGCCAGCAGCGAATCCGGGACAGGGTTTTACGAGCAGTACTTC

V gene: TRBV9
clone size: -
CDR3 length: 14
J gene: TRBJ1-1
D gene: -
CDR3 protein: CASSVEAMNTEAFF
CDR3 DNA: TGTGCCAGCAGCGTAGAAGCGATGAACACTGAAGCTTTCTTT

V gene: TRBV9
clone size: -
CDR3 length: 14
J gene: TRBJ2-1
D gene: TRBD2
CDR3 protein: CASSRPGLINEQFF
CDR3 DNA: TGTGCCAGCAGCCGGCCGGGACTAATTAATGAGCAGTTCTTC

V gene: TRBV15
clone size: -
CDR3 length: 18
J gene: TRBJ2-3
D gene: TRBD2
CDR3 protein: CATSRDFRTSGGSDTQYF
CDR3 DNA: TGTGCCACCAGCAGAGACTTCCGGACTAGCGGAGGATCCGATACGCAGTATTTT

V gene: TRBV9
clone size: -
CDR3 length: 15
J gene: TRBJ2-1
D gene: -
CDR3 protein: CASSVGQGPINEQFF
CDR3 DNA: TGTGCCAGCAGCGTTGGCCAAGGACCCATCAATGAGCAGTTCTTC

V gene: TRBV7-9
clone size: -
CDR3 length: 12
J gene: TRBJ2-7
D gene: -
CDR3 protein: CASSLIGREQYF
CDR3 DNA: TGTGCCAGCAGCTTAATAGGGAGGGAGCAGTACTTC

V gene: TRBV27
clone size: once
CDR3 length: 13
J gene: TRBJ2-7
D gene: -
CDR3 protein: CASSFDRLGEQYF
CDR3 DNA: TGTGCCAGCAGTTTCGATCGTTTGGGCGAGCAGTACTTC

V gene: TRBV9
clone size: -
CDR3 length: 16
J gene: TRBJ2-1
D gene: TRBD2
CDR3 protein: CASSMTSGGDYNEQFF
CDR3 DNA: TGTGCCAGCAGCATGACTAGCGGAGGGGACTACAATGAGCAGTTCTTC

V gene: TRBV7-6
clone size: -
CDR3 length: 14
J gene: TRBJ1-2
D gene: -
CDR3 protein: CASSLGGGESGYTF
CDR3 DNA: TGTGCCAGCAGCTTGGGGGGGGGAGAGTCTGGCTACACCTTC

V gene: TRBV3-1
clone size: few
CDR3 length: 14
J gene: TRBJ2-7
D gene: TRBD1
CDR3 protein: CASSQGTGAYEQYF
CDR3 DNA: TGTGCCAGCAGCCAAGGGACAGGGGCCTACGAGCAGTACTTC

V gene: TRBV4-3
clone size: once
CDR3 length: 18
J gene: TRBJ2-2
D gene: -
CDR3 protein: CASSQADQGPYLTGELFF
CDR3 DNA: TGCGCCAGCAGCCAAGCCGATCAGGGACCTTACCTCACCGGGGAGCTGTTTTTT

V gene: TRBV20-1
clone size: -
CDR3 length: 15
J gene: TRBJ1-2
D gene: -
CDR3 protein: CSARAGQGADYGYTF
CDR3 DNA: TGCAGTGCTAGAGCTGGGCAGGGTGCGGACTATGGCTACACCTTC

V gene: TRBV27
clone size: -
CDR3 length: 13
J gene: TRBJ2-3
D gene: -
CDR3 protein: CASSWTASDTQYF
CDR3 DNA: TGTGCCAGCAGTTGGACAGCAAGCGATACGCAGTATTTT

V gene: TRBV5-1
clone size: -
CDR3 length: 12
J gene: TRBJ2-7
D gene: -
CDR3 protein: CASSSENWEQYF
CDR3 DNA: TGCGCCAGCAGCTCCGAGAATTGGGAGCAGTACTTC

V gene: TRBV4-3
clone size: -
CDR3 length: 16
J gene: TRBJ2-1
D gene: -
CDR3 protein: CASSQDWTAAYNEQFF
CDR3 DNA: TGCGCCAGCAGCCAAGACTGGACGGCTGCCTACAATGAGCAGTTCTTC

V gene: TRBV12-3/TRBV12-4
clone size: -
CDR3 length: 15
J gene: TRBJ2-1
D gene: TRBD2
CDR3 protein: CASSLAAGGENEQFF
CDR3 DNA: TGTGCCAGCAGTTTAGCAGCGGGAGGCGAAAATGAGCAGTTCTTC

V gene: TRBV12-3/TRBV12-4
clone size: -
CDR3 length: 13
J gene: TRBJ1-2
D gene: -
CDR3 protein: CASSLASRYGYTF
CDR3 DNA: TGTGCCAGCAGTTTGGCGTCTCGGTATGGCTACACCTTC

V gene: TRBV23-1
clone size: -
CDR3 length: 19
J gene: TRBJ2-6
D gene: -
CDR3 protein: CASSQSWTAGLSGANVLTF
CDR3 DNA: TGCGCCAGCAGTCAATCTTGGACCGCAGGGCTCTCTGGGGCCAACGTCCTGACTTTC

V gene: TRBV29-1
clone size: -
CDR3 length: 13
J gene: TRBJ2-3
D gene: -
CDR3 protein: CSVSIRTTDTQYF
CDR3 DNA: TGCAGCGTTTCTATTAGGACCACAGATACGCAGTATTTT

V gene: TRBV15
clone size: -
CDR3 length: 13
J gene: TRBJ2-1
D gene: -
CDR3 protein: CATSRIPADEQFF
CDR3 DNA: TGTGCCACCAGCAGAATCCCCGCGGATGAGCAGTTCTTC

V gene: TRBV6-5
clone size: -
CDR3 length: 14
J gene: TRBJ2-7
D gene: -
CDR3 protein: CASSDRQVTYEQYF
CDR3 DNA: TGTGCCAGCAGTGACCGACAGGTGACCTACGAGCAGTACTTC

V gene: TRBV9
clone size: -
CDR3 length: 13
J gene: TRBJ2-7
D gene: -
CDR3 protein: CASSVVNMGEQYF
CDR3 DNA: TGTGCCAGCAGCGTAGTGAACATGGGTGAGCAGTACTTC

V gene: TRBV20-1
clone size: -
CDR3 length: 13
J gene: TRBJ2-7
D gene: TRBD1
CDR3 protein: CSAHWTGGHEQYF
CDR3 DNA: TGCAGTGCCCACTGGACAGGGGGCCACGAGCAGTACTTC

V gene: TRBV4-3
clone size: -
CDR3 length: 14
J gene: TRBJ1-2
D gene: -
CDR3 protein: CASSQDSGTDGYTF
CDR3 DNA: TGCGCCAGCAGCCAAGATTCAGGGACGGACGGCTACACCTTC

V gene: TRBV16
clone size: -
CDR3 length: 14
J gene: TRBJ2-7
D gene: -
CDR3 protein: CASSQGTATYEQYF
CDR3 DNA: TGTGCCAGCAGCCAAGGGACGGCGACCTACGAGCAGTACTTC

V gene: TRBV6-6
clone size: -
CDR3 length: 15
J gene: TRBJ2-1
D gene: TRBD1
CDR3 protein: CASTRDRESYNEQFF
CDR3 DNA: TGTGCCAGCACCAGAGACAGGGAGAGCTACAATGAGCAGTTCTTC

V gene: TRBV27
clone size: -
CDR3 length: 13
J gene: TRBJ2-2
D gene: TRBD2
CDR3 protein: CASSTIAGGELFF
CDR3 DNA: TGTGCCAGCAGCACTATAGCGGGCGGGGAGCTGTTTTTT

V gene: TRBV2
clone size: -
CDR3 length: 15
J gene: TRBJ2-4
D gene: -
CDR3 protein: CASKQGTASKNIQYF
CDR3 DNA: TGTGCCAGCAAACAGGGTACTGCGTCCAAAAACATTCAGTACTTC

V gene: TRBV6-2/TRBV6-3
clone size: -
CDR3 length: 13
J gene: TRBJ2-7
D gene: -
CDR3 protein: CASSPAGPPGGYF
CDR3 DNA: TGTGCCAGCAGCCCAGCAGGGCCCCCGGGCGGGTACTTC

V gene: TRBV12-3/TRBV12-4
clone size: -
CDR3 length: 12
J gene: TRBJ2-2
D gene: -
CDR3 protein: CAFGGPGGELFF
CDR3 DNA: TGTGCCTTTGGGGGGCCCGGCGGGGAGCTGTTTTTT

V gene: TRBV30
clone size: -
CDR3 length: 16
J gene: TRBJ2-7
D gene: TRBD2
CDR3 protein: CAWSVLMGTSFHEQYF
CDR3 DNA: TGTGCCTGGAGTGTACTTATGGGGACTAGCTTCCACGAGCAGTACTTC

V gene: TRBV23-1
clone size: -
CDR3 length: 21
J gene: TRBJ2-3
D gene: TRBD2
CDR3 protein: CASSQSKYGTSGSAPPDTQYF
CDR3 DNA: TGCGCCAGCAGTCAATCAAAATACGGAACTAGCGGGAGCGCTCCCCCAGATACGCAGTATTTT

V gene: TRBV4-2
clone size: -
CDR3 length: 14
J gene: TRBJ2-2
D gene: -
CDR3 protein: CASSQTSNTGELFF
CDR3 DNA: TGTGCCAGCAGCCAGACCTCGAACACCGGGGAGCTGTTTTTT

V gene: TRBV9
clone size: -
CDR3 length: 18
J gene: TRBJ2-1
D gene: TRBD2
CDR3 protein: CASSAPRLAGGSYNEQFF
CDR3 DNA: TGTGCCAGCAGCGCACCCCGACTAGCGGGAGGGTCGTACAATGAGCAGTTCTTC

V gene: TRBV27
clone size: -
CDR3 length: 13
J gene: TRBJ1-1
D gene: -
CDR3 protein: CASSPVGPTEAFF
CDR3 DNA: TGTGCCAGCAGTCCCGTTGGACCCACTGAAGCTTTCTTT

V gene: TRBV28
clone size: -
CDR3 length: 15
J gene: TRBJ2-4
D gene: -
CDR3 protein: CASSLGHSAKNIQYF
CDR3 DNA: TGTGCCAGCAGTTTAGGACATTCAGCCAAAAACATTCAGTACTTC

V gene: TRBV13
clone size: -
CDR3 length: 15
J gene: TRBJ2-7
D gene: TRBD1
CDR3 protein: CASSLLGQGYHEQYF
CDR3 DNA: TGTGCCAGCAGCTTGCTGGGACAGGGGTACCATGAGCAGTACTTC

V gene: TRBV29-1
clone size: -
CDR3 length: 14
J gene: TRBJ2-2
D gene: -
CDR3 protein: CSVGDVSNTGELFF
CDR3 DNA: TGCAGCGTTGGGGACGTCTCGAACACCGGGGAGCTGTTTTTT

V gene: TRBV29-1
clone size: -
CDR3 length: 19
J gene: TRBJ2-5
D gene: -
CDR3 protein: CSAISPPDYLRGGQETQYF
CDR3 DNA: TGCAGCGCTATCTCCCCCCCGGACTACCTTCGTGGAGGACAAGAGACCCAGTACTTC

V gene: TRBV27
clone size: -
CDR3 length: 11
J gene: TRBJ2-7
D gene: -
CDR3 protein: CASTRDGEQYF
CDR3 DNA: TGTGCCAGCACTAGGGACGGTGAGCAGTACTTC

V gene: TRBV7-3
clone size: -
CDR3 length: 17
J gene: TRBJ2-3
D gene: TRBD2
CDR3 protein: CASSLGLAGGLVDTQYF
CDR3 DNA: TGTGCCAGCAGTCTGGGACTAGCGGGAGGATTGGTAGATACGCAGTATTTT

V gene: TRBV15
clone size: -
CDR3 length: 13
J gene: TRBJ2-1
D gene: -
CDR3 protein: CATSFSEYNEQFF
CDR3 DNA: TGTGCCACCTCCTTTAGCGAGTACAATGAGCAGTTCTTC

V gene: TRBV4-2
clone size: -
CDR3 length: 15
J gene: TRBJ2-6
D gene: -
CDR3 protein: CASSQEKAGANVLTF
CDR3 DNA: TGTGCCAGCAGCCAAGAGAAAGCTGGGGCCAACGTCCTGACTTTC

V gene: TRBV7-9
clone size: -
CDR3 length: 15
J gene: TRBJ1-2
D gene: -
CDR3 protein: CASSQTGVWLAGYTF
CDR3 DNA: TGTGCCAGCAGCCAAACAGGAGTCTGGCTGGCGGGCTACACCTTC

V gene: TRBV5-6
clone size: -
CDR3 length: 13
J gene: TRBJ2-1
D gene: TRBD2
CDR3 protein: CASNPPSGGEQFF
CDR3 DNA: TGTGCCAGCAACCCACCTAGCGGAGGGGAGCAGTTCTTC

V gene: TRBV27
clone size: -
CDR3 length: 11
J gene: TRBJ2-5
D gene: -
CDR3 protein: CASSLKETQYF
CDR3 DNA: TGTGCCAGCAGTTTAAAAGAGACCCAGTACTTC

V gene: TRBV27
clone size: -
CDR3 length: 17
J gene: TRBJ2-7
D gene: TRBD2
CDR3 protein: CASSFTGLAGGRYEQYF
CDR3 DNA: TGTGCCAGCAGTTTTACCGGACTAGCGGGAGGGAGGTACGAGCAGTACTTC

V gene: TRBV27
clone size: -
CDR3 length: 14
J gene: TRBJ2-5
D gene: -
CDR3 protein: CASSLSPLAETQYF
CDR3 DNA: TGTGCCAGCAGTTTATCCCCCCTGGCGGAGACCCAGTACTTC

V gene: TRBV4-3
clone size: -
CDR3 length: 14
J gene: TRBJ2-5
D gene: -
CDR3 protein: CASSQGQHQETQYF
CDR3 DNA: TGCGCCAGCAGCCAAGGTCAGCATCAAGAGACCCAGTACTTC

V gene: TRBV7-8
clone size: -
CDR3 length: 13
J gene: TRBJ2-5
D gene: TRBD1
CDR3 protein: CASSSRGRETQYF
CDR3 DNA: TGTGCCAGCAGCTCCAGGGGGCGGGAGACCCAGTACTTC

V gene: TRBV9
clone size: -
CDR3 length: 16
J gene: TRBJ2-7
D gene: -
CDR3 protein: CASSVARDVPSYEQYF
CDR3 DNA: TGTGCCAGCAGCGTAGCCCGGGACGTACCCTCCTACGAGCAGTACTTC

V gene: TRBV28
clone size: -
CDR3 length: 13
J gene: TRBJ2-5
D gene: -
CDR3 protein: CATTSRGKETQYF
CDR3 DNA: TGTGCCACCACGAGCCGGGGAAAGGAGACCCAGTACTTC

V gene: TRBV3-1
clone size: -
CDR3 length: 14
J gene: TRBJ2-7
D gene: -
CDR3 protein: CASSQGLAYYEQYF
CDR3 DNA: TGTGCCAGCAGCCAAGGTCTAGCTTACTACGAGCAGTACTTC

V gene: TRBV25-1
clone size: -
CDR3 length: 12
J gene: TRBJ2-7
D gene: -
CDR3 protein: CASSWGVYEQYF
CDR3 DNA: TGTGCCAGCAGTTGGGGAGTCTACGAGCAGTACTTC